Included here is one T cell receptor beta chain sequence, with context. This record belongs to a study of control samples from healthy donors and cancer patients. From germline, CDR1 is MNHEY and CDR2 SVGEGT. The CDR3 covers 13 residues. V lost 0 bases to trimming and J lost 8 bases, with 8 bases between them. Using immunoSEQ multiplex PCR, the repertoire was profiled, and TCRdb retains in-frame clones only, with some absent. The sample consists of 90,000 to 140,000 clones, 83% of them appearing once. This chain links TRBV6-2 or TRBV6-3 with TRBJ2-1, with D uncertain. The sample was blood. This TCR was sampled from a woman aged 45-65 years in good health. Here the CDR3 reads CASSYSQADEQFF. The DNA of the CDR3 is TGTGCCAGCAGTTACTCCCAAGCCGATGAGCAGTTCTTC.